This TCR beta chain is from a study of blood T cell repertoires in COVID-19. Participants had their cohort set by participant-reported clinical history. Authors' methods: Amplification of reference gene primers provided the estimated nucleated cell counts. The repertoire was sequenced with immunoSEQ multiplex PCR; TCRdb's copy has only in-frame clones and lacks some. The DNA was the basis for D and trimming; V, J and clone size are from that table. This sample has 250,000 to 350,000 clones; approximately 83% occur once, and the top ten carry approximately 4%. In germline, CDR1 is MNHEY, CDR2 SVGAGI. The length of the CDR3 is 13 residues. V trimming: 6 bases; J trimming: 6 bases; junction bases outside the gene matches: 6.

This sequence joins TRBV6-5 and TRBJ1-2; 8 bases match TRBD1. The TCR sequence derives from a woman younger than 45 who had recovered from COVID-19. The specimen was PBMCs or T cells enriched from blood (not recorded which). The CDR3 is CASRGDRNNGYTF. The CDR3 region has the DNA TGTGCCAGCAGAGGGGACAGGAACAATGGCTACACCTTC.